The 9 T cell receptor beta chains below come from one sample, sequenced in a study of control samples from healthy donors and cancer patients. Repertoires were generated with immunoSEQ multiplex PCR, while TCRdb's copy carries only in-frame clones and drops some. The table includes more than 15,000 clones, approximately 90% detected once. Material: PBMCs. The source of these receptors is a woman aged 60 to 75 with head and neck cancer.

The genes are TRBV12-3 or TRBV12-4 and TRBJ1-1; possibly TRBD1 for D (6 bases). V was pared by 4 bases and J by 3 bases, with 9 bases between. This CDR3 has 13 residues. The CDR3 nucleotides are TGTGCCAGCAGTTGGGGGCAGGACACTGAAGCTTTCTTT. Its protein product is CASSWGQDTEAFF.

The chain employs TRBV2 and TRBJ1-2; tentatively, D is TRBD1 (5 bases). V was cut by 5 bases and J by 4 bases, with 14 bases left in between. The CDR3 contains 14 residues. Germline V gene sequence: CDR1 SNHLY, CDR2 FYNNEI. The CDR3 protein is CASSPGGSPYGYTF. Written as DNA, the CDR3 is TGTGCCAGCAGTCCTGGGGGGAGCCCCTATGGCTACACCTTC.

The V call is TRBV27, the J call TRBJ2-7; 10 bases are shared with TRBD1. The junction had 7 bases not matched to a gene; V was cut back by 7 bases and J by 4 bases. Germline CDR1 reads MNHEY; CDR2 reads SMNVEV (reference sequence). This CDR3 has 14 amino acids. CDR3 DNA: TGTGCCAGCACCCGCGGGACAGGGGTGTACGAGCAGTACTTC. Protein: CASTRGTGVYEQYF.

The gene calls are TRBV7-9 and TRBJ2-2; TRBD2 matches at 14 bases. The CDR3 length is 18 residues. Looked up from germline, CDR1 is SEHNR and CDR2 is FQNEAQ (reference sequence). The junction had 6 bases not matched to a gene; V was cut back by 0 bases and J by 6 bases. CDR3 loop: CASSLAPGTSGRAGELFF. In nucleotides, the CDR3 is TGTGCCAGCAGCTTAGCGCCCGGGACTAGCGGGAGAGCCGGGGAGCTGTTTTTT.

This clone has a single count. This chain links TRBV6-5 with TRBJ2-1; 9 bases are a match to TRBD2. The CDR3 is 12 amino acids. Trimming removed 2 bases from V and 14 bases from J; junction bases left unmatched: 4. Germline V lookup: CDR1 MNHEY, CDR2 SVGAGI. CDR3 coding DNA: TGTGCCAGCAGTTACCTAGCGGGACATGAGTTCTTC. It is translated as CASSYLAGHEFF.

In its sample, this clone was seen once. This chain joins TRBV19 and TRBJ2-2, with a possible D match to TRBD2 (5 bases). The CDR3 extends over 15 amino acids. The germline gives CDR1 LNHDA, CDR2 SQIVND (reference sequence). V gave up 2 bases and J gave up 5 bases, with 12 bases separating them. The CDR3 here is CASSIRGRGTGELFF. The DNA of the CDR3 is TGTGCCAGTAGTATAAGAGGGAGAGGGACCGGGGAGCTGTTTTTT.

J is TRBJ1-6 and V is TRBV11-2; 10 nucleotides match TRBD1. From germline, CDR1 is SGHAT and CDR2 FQNNGV. CDR3 length: 18 amino acids. The junction had 13 bases not matched to a gene; V was cut back by 5 bases and J by 6 bases. The CDR3 DNA reads TGTGCCAGCAGCCTCCGTCCCGGGACAGGGGTTGGTAATTCACCCCTCCACTTT. Its protein is CASSLRPGTGVGNSPLHF.

V gene TRBV2 combines with J gene TRBJ1-4, with D possibly being TRBD1 (6 bases). V was cut by 4 bases and J by 6 bases, with 12 bases left in between. The CDR3 covers 14 residues. Germline V gene data show CDR1 as SNHLY and CDR2 as FYNNEI. The CDR3: CASSGWGADEKLFF. The DNA for the CDR3 is TGTGCCAGCAGTGGTTGGGGGGCGGATGAAAAACTGTTTTTT.

This clone turned up a few times. The gene calls are TRBV28 and TRBJ2-1, with 7 positions matching TRBD2. This CDR3 contains 13 residues. Losses at the gene ends were 1 base for V and 15 bases for J; bases not matched to a gene: 9. CDR1 and CDR2 from the germline V gene are MDHEN and SYDVKM. DNA of the CDR3: TGTGCCAGCAGTTTATTTTTAGCGGGCCCCGGGTTCTTC. Translated, it gives CASSLFLAGPGFF.